The source of this TCR beta chain is a study of regulatory T cells in long-lasting Graves disease. The overall study: It was over 5 years of antithyroid drugs, with positive TSH receptor antibodies, that meant persistent Graves' disease.

This clonotype was seen repeatedly, ten times or more. Time point in this sample: persistent/refractory GD, antithyroid drugs over 5 years with positive TRAb. RNA from PBMCs was the source of the TCR library. Arm-PCR of CDR3 regions and iRepertoire HTBI primers were the basis on which TCR beta libraries were built. TCRdb re-called the multiplex PCR reads with MiXCR, one entry per CDR3 protein. The sample gives under 350,000 distinct CDR3 sequences, around 21% of which show up once; about 56% is in the top ten. CDR1 MNHEY and CDR2 SMNVEV come from the germline V gene (reference sequence). The CDR3 is made up of 15 amino acids. Trimming removed 0 bases at V and 5 bases at J, with 13 bases between.

The sequence derives from a female donor with Graves disease. The chain links TRBV27 to TRBJ2-5; D possibly corresponds to TRBD2 (6 bases). Sample: peripheral blood mononuclear cells (PBMCs), taken when the disease was refractory, from a patient treated with antithyroid drugs. The CDR3 DNA reads TGTGCCAGCAGTTTATCGAAGAGGGGACTTGAGACCCAGTACTTC. Protein product: CASSLSKRGLETQYF.